The 15 T cell receptor beta chains reported below all come from one sample, sequenced in a study of radiotherapy plus CTLA-4 blockade in lung cancer. The table came from immunoSEQ multiplex PCR; TCRdb's copy has only in-frame clones and leaves some out. The sample yields approximately 70,000 clones, about 72% seen once. This sample comprised peripheral blood, obtained from a patient treated with radiotherapy plus ipilimumab. These receptors all stem from a human donor with non-small cell lung cancer whose response to radiotherapy plus ipilimumab could not be evaluated. Some clones in this sample may be carry-over from other donors' samples.

The chain recombines TRBV5-6 with TRBJ1-2; 8 bases align to TRBD1. The V gene's germline CDR1 is SGHDT and CDR2 YYEEEE. CDR3 length: 13 residues. V dropped 5 bases and J dropped 5; count of bases not matched to a gene: 5. The CDR3 region is CASSPDRAYGYTF. The DNA for the CDR3 is TGTGCCAGCAGTCCGGACAGGGCTTATGGCTACACCTTC.

V and J are TRBV7-8 and TRBJ2-3; D is unresolved. Trimming pared 5 bases from V and 6 bases from J, leaving 15 bases between. Per the germline V gene, CDR1 is SGHVS and CDR2 is FQNEAQ. This CDR3 is built from 14 residues. CDR3 in DNA: TGTGCCAGCAGCAATGGTCCCGGTGTGGATACGCAGTATTTT. Its translation: CASSNGPGVDTQYF.

The CDR3 bases are TGTGCCAGCAGACCACAGGGGGTTGGAAACACCATATATTTT. Amino acids: CASRPQGVGNTIYF. V is TRBV6-5 and J is TRBJ1-3; 8 positions agree with TRBD1. The CDR3 totals 14 residues. Germline-derived CDR1 and CDR2 are MNHEY and SVGAGI. V was clipped by 6 bases and J by 3 bases; unmatched bases: 4.

The chain combines TRBV5-5 with TRBJ2-7; D ambiguous. The CDR3 contains 13 residues. Trimming cost V 1 base and J 2 bases, with 7 bases left between them. Germline lookup yields CDR1 SGHKS and CDR2 YYEKEE (reference sequence). CDR3 nucleotides: TGTGCCAGCAGCTTGCAGAAGACCTACGAGCAGTACTTC. Encoded protein: CASSLQKTYEQYF.

This sequence joins TRBV10-2 and TRBJ2-7, with D tentatively TRBD1 (5 bases). V gave up 3 bases and J gave up 6 bases, with 15 bases separating them. Germline lookup yields CDR1 WSHSY and CDR2 SAAADI. The CDR3 sequence is 14 residues long. Here the CDR3 DNA reads TGCGCCAGCAGTGATATGACAGACCCCTCCGAGCAGTACTTC. The encoded protein is CASSDMTDPSEQYF.

The CDR3 sequence is CSVGQGRGTEAFF. The DNA for the CDR3 is TGCAGCGTGGGCCAGGGCAGGGGCACTGAAGCTTTCTTT. The J gene is TRBJ1-1, the V gene TRBV29-1; D may be TRBD1 (6 bases). V lost 6 bases to trimming and J lost 4 bases, with 15 bases between them. Germline CDR1 and CDR2: SQVTM and ANQGSEA. The CDR3 contains 13 residues.

DNA of the CDR3: TGCGCCAGCAGCTTCCGGGACACGCAAGAGACCCAGTACTTC. Protein product: CASSFRDTQETQYF. The rearrangement links TRBV5-1 to TRBJ2-5; D may be TRBD1 (6 bases). Trimming shortened V by 2 bases and J by 2 bases, and 10 bases separated the two germline ends. CDR3 size: 14 residues. CDR1 is SGHRS and CDR2 is YFSETQ in the germline V gene.

The chain recombines TRBV19 with TRBJ2-7, with TRBD1 matching 9 bases. The germline CDR1 and CDR2 sequences are LNHDA and SQIVND (reference sequence). J gave up 0 bases and V 3 bases, and 3 bases lay outside the gene matches. The CDR3 spans 15 residues. CDR3 sequence: CASSMRGQGSYEQYF. CDR3 nucleotides: TGTGCCAGTAGTATGAGGGGACAGGGCTCCTACGAGCAGTACTTC.

The rearrangement joins TRBV28 to TRBJ2-7, with D possibly TRBD2 on 5 matching bases. In germline, CDR1 is MDHEN, CDR2 SYDVKM. V was trimmed by 6 bases and J by 5 bases, leaving 23 bases between them. This CDR3 region has 16 residues. DNA for the CDR3: TGTGCCAGCAGGGAGGATACAGCGGAGCGCAGAGACGAGCAGTACTTC. Translating it yields CASREDTAERRDEQYF.

The chain has TRBV4-2 and TRBJ2-7, with TRBD1 as a possible D gene (5 bases). Germline V gives CDR1 LGHNA, CDR2 YNFKEQ. This CDR3 is 15 amino acids long. Trimming cost V 3 bases and J 3 bases, with 15 bases left between them. The CDR3 here is CASSQPQTGNYEQYF. The CDR3 DNA sequence: TGTGCCAGCAGCCAGCCCCAAACAGGAAACTACGAGCAGTACTTC.

The rearrangement links TRBV7-3 to TRBJ2-1, with TRBD1 matching 7 bases. V dropped 1 base and J dropped 5; count of bases not matched to a gene: 11. Germline assignment: CDR1 SGHTA and CDR2 FQGTGA. The CDR3 is 17 residues long. The CDR3: CASSLRGGRGSHNEQFF. CDR3 coding DNA: TGTGCCAGCAGCTTAAGAGGGGGCAGGGGATCCCACAATGAGCAGTTCTTC.

This clone came up a few times. J is TRBJ1-2 and V is TRBV11-2; D might be TRBD1 (5 bases). The CDR3 spans 12 residues. Looked up from germline, CDR1 is SGHAT and CDR2 is FQNNGV. Trimming left V 10 bases short and J 7 bases short, with 16 bases between. The CDR3 DNA is TGTGCCACCGGGGGGACCTCGGTTGGCTACACCTTC. Its protein is CATGGTSVGYTF. Looking up the rest from reference TRBV11-2 and TRBJ1-2 gives the full variable domain: EAGVAQSPRYKIIEKRQSVAFWCNPISGHATLYWYQQILGQGPKLLIQFQNNGVVDDSQLPKDRFSAERLKGVDSTLKIQPAKLEDSAVYLCATGGTSVGYTFGSGTRLTVV.

A few counts support this clone. The V call is TRBV7-2, the J call TRBJ1-4; D may be TRBD1 (6 bases). Germline V gene lookup returns CDR1 SGHTA and CDR2 FQGNSA. The CDR3 extends over 15 amino acids. The V end was cut by 2 bases, the J end by 4 bases, with 11 bases between. The CDR3 region is CASSLQGSHNEKLFF. The CDR3 bases are TGTGCCAGCAGCTTACAGGGGTCCCATAATGAAAAACTGTTTTTT.

This clone was counted at least ten times. V usage is TRBV2 and J usage is TRBJ2-5, with D maybe TRBD1 (5 bases). Per the germline V gene, CDR1 is SNHLY and CDR2 is FYNNEI. The CDR3 has 11 residues. Trimming took off 7 bases at V and 5 bases at J, with 8 bases between the two ends. This chain's CDR3 is CASNPGETQYF. The DNA for the CDR3 is TGTGCCAGCAATCCAGGGGAGACCCAGTACTTC.

The genes are TRBV6-1 and TRBJ2-7, with D tentatively TRBD2 (6 bases). Looked up from germline, CDR1 is MNHNS and CDR2 is SASEGT. The V and J ends lost 9 bases and 3 bases respectively, with 18 bases between them. The CDR3 totals 14 residues. CDR3 coding DNA: TGTGCCAGTAGACCGGGACTTTCCGTCTACGAGCAGTACTTC. Encoded protein: CASRPGLSVYEQYF.